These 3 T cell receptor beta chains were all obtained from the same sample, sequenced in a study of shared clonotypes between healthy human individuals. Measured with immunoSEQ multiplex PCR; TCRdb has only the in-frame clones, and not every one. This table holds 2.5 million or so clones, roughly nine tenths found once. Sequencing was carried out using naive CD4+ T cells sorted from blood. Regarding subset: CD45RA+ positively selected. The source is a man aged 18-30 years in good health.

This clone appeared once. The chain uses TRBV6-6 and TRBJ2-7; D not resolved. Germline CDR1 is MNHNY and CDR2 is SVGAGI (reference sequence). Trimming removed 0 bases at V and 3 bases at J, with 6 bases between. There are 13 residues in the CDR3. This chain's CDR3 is CASSYSPLYEQYF. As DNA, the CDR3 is TGTGCCAGCAGTTACTCTCCCCTCTACGAGCAGTACTTC.

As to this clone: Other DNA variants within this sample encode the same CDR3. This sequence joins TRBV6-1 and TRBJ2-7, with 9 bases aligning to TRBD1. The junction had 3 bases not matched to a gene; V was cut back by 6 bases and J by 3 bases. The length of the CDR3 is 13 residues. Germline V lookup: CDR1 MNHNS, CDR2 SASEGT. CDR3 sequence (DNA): TGTGCCAGCAGCTCGGGACAGGGCTACGAGCAGTACTTC. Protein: CASSSGQGYEQYF.

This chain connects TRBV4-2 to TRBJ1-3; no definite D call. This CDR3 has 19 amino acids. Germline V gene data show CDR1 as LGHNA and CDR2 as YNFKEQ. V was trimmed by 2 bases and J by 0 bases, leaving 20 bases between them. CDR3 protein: CASSQRNAPASDSGNTIYF. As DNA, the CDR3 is TGTGCCAGCAGCCAAAGAAACGCCCCTGCTAGCGACTCTGGAAACACCATATATTTT.